The 17 T cell receptor beta chains presented below share a single source sample, sequenced in a study of T cell responses to AZD1222 COVID-19 vaccine. Profiled with immunoSEQ multiplex PCR; TCRdb holds only in-frame clones, not every one. The table includes about 90,000 clones, 89% detected once. The sequencing used peripheral blood, collected 28 days after the second AZD1222 dose. The receptor source for this set is an adult who received the AZD1222 COVID-19 vaccine.

The chain recombines TRBV19 with TRBJ2-7; possible D gene TRBD1, 7 bases. Per germline, CDR1 LNHDA and CDR2 SQIVND (reference sequence). The CDR3 totals 14 residues. Trimming removed 5 bases at V and 2 bases at J, with 13 bases between. DNA of the CDR3: TGTGCCAGTAGTGCGGGACAGAGCACCTACGAGCAGTACTTC. Amino acids: CASSAGQSTYEQYF.

The V call is TRBV27, the J call TRBJ1-5; D uncertain. The length of the CDR3 is 17 residues. V was pared by 6 bases and J by 2 bases, with 20 bases between. Looked up from germline, CDR1 is MNHEY and CDR2 is SMNVEV (reference sequence). The CDR3 DNA sequence: TGTGCCAGCAGCGCCAGGCTTAGTCTTGGGGGCAATCAGCCCCAGCATTTT. This codes for CASSARLSLGGNQPQHF.

The V and J genes are TRBV2 and TRBJ1-6, with D unresolved. Per the germline V gene, CDR1 is SNHLY and CDR2 is FYNNEI. V lost 5 bases to trimming and J lost 7 bases, with 18 bases between them. The CDR3 length is 16 residues. In DNA, the CDR3 is TGTGCCAGCAGTCCCCGACAACGCTTAAGGAATTCACCCCTCCACTTT. This encodes CASSPRQRLRNSPLHF. Using reference TRBV2 and TRBJ1-6 for the parts outside the CDR3, the full variable domain is EPEVTQTPSHQVTQMGQEVILRCVPISNHLYFYWYRQILGQKVEFLVSFYNNEISEKSEIFDDQFSVERPDGSNFTLKIRSTKLEDSAMYFCASSPRQRLRNSPLHFGNGTRLTVT.

This clone was observed once. The V gene is TRBV7-2, the J gene TRBJ2-7, with D perhaps TRBD2 (5 bases). CDR1 and CDR2 (germline): SGHTA, FQGNSA. This CDR3 comprises 16 residues. V was trimmed by 6 bases and J by 0 bases, leaving 18 bases between them. CDR3 sequence: CASSHTGVVSSYEQYF. CDR3 DNA sequence: TGTGCCAGCAGTCACACCGGGGTGGTGAGCTCCTACGAGCAGTACTTC.

The genes are TRBV6-5 and TRBJ2-7, with D tentatively TRBD2 (7 bases). Trimming removed 8 bases from V and 6 bases from J, with 23 bases in between. In germline, CDR1 is MNHEY, CDR2 SVGAGI. The CDR3 totals 15 residues. As DNA, the CDR3 is TGTGCCAGCGTACTCTCTAGGCGGGGGCCTCCCGAGCAGTACTTC. Amino acids: CASVLSRRGPPEQYF.

The sample holds a few counts of this clone. V usage is TRBV10-3 and J usage is TRBJ1-6; 7 nucleotides agree with TRBD1. The V segment lost 5 bases and the J segment 0 bases; nucleotides outside the gene matches: 1. This CDR3 is 15 amino acids long. CDR1 and CDR2 (germline): ENHRY, SYGVKD. The CDR3 nucleotides are TGTGCCATCAGTACAGGGGACTCCTATAATTCACCCCTCCACTTT. It is translated as CAISTGDSYNSPLHF.

The chain joins TRBV19 to TRBJ1-5, with 9 bases fitting TRBD1. The V gene's germline CDR1 is LNHDA and CDR2 SQIVND (reference sequence). This CDR3 region has 14 residues. Trimming took 8 bases from V and 6 from J; bases not matched to a gene: 8. In DNA form, the CDR3 reads TGTGCCAGTGCGGGACAGGGTATCACTCAGCCCCAGCATTTT. Translation gives CASAGQGITQPQHF.

V usage is TRBV7-9 and J usage is TRBJ2-7, with D possibly being TRBD1 (6 bases). Germline CDR1 and CDR2: SEHNR and FQNEAQ (reference sequence). The CDR3 loop spans 15 amino acids. Trimming left V 5 bases short and J 2 bases short, with 16 bases between. The CDR3 coding sequence is TGTGCCAGCAGCGCCCTAACAGGGATCGCCTACGAGCAGTACTTC. Encoded protein: CASSALTGIAYEQYF.

The chain has TRBV7-8 and TRBJ1-6, with D perhaps matching TRBD1 (6 bases). The CDR3 contains 15 residues. V gave up 1 base and J gave up 7 bases, with 11 bases separating them. Per germline, CDR1 SGHVS and CDR2 FQNEAQ. DNA of the CDR3: TGTGCCAGCAGCTTAGAAGGGACACTCAATTCACCCCTCCACTTT. Encoded protein: CASSLEGTLNSPLHF.

This clone has only one observation. The chain links TRBV5-1 to TRBJ1-5; possible D gene TRBD1, 6 bases. Between the trimmed V and J ends, which lost 0 bases and 4 bases, there was a span of 17 bases. Germline lookup yields CDR1 SGHRS and CDR2 YFSETQ. This CDR3 spans 17 amino acids. The CDR3 bases are TGCGCCAGCAGCTTGGATAGGCGGCAGGGGAAAAATCAGCCCCAGCATTTT. Translation gives CASSLDRRQGKNQPQHF.

The chain carries TRBV10-1 and TRBJ2-7; D might be TRBD2 (6 bases). CDR3 size: 15 residues. Trimming took off 7 bases at V and 0 bases at J, with 16 bases between the two ends. Germline V gives CDR1 WNHNN, CDR2 SYGVQD (reference sequence). The CDR3 DNA follows: TGCGCCAGCATCTCGATGGGGGGAGTCTCCTACGAGCAGTACTTC. Protein: CASISMGGVSYEQYF.

This chain connects TRBV29-1 to TRBJ1-2; a possible D gene is TRBD1 (6 bases). The ends were cut back, 6 bases at V and 7 bases at J, with 15 bases in the middle. Looked up from germline, CDR1 is SQVTM and CDR2 is ANQGSEA. CDR3 length: 12 amino acids. The CDR3 sequence is CSVMGGLGGYTF. The DNA for the CDR3 is TGCAGCGTCATGGGGGGGCTTGGTGGCTACACCTTC.

This chain connects TRBV6-6 to TRBJ1-6, with D uncertain. The CDR3 contains 15 residues. Germline CDR1 reads MNHNY; CDR2 reads SVGAGI (reference sequence). Trimming took 6 bases from V and 7 from J, leaving 16 bases between them. The CDR3 region is CASSYNRRGNSPLHF. Written as DNA, the CDR3 is TGTGCCAGCAGCTACAACCGCAGAGGGAATTCACCCCTCCACTTT.

The chain links TRBV9 to TRBJ1-1; 7 bases are shared with TRBD1. This CDR3 has 15 amino acids. The junction had 13 bases not matched to a gene; V was cut back by 0 bases and J by 11 bases. Germline CDR1 reads SGDLS; CDR2 reads YYNGEE. The CDR3 region has the DNA TGTGCCAGCAGCGTAGGAGACAGGGATCTAGGATACGCTTTCTTT. It encodes CASSVGDRDLGYAFF.

This clone occurred once. This sequence joins TRBV4-1 and TRBJ1-1, with D tentatively TRBD1 (5 bases). Trimming took 5 bases from V and 11 from J, leaving 15 bases between them. CDR1 and CDR2 from the germline V gene are MGHRA and YSYEKL. CDR3 length: 12 residues. CDR3 amino acids: CASSSTGEGAFF. CDR3 DNA sequence: TGCGCCAGCAGCTCGACGGGGGAGGGGGCTTTCTTT.

This clone is a singleton in its sample. V usage is TRBV12-5 and J usage is TRBJ2-7, with 7 nucleotides matching TRBD1. With 5 bases clipped from V and 0 bases from J, the junction kept 7 bases outside the gene matches. Per germline, CDR1 LGHNT and CDR2 FRNRAP. This CDR3 spans 15 amino acids. The DNA for the CDR3 is TGTGCTAGTGGTGCGTCAGGGGGTAGCTCCTACGAGCAGTACTTC. The encoded protein is CASGASGGSSYEQYF. Together with reference TRBV12-5 and TRBJ2-7, the CDR3 gives the full variable domain: DARVTQTPRHKVTEMGQEVTMRCQPILGHNTVFWYRQTMMQGLELLAYFRNRAPLDDSGMPKDRFSAEMPDATLATLKIQPSEPRDSAVYFCASGASGGSSYEQYFGPGTRLTVT.

This chain joins TRBV4-3 and TRBJ1-4; D remains unclear. V lost 1 base to trimming and J lost 8 bases, with 8 bases between them. The germline V gene has CDR1 LGHNA and CDR2 YSLEER. This CDR3 is built from 13 residues. Written as DNA, the CDR3 is TGCGCCAGCAGCCAAGCGACGGCAGAAAAACTGTTTTTT. This translates into CASSQATAEKLFF.